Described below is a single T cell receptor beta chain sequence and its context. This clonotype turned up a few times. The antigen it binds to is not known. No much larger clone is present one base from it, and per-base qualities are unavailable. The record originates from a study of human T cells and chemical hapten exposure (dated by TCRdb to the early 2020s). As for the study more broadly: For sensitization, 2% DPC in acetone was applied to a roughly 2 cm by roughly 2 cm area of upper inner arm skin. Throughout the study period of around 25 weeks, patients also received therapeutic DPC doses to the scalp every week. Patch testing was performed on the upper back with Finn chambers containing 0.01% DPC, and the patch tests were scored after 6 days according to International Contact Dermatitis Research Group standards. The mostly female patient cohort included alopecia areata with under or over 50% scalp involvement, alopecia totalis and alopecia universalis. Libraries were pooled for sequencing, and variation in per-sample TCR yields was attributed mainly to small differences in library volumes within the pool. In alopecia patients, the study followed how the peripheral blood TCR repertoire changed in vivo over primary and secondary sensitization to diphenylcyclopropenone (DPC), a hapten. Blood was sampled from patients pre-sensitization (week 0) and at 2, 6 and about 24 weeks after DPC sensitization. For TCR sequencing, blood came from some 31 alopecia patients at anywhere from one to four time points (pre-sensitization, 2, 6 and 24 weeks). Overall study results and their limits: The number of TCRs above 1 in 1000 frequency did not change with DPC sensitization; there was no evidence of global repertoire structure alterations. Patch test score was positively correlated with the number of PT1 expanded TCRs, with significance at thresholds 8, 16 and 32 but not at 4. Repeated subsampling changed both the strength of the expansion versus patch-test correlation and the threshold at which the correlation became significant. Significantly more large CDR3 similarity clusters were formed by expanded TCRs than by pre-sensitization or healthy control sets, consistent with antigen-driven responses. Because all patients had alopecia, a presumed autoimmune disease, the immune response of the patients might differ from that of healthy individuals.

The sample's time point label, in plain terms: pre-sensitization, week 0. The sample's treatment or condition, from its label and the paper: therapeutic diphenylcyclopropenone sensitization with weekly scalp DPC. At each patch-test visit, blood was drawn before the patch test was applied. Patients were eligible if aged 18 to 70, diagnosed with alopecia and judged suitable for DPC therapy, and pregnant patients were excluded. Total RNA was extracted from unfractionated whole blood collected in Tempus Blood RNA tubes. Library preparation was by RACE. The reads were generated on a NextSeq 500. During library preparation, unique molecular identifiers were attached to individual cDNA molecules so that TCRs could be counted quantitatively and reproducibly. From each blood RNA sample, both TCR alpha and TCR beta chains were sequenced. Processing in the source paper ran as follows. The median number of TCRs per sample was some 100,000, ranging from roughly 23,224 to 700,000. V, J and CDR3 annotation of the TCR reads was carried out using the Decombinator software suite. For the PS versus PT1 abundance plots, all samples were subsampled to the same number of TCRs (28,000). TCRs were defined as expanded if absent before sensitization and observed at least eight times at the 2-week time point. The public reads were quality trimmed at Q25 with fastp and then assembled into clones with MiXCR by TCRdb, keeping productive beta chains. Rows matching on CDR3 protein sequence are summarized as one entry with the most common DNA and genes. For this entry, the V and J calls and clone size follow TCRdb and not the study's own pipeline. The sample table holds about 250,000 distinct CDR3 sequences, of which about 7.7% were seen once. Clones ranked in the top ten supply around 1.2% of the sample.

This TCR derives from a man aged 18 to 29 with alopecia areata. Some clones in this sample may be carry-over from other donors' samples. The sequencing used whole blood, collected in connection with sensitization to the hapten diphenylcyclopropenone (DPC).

The sequence in DNA is TGCAGTGCTAGGGATTCGGGACTAGCGGAGTACAATGAGCAGTTCTTC. It codes for CSARDSGLAEYNEQFF. The V and J segments used are TRBV20-1 and TRBJ2-1; TRBD2 matches 11 bases in the middle. CDR3 length: 16 amino acids, cysteine to phenylalanine. Left in the record is the CDR3 DNA by itself, 48 bases read in frame from the first base. At the junction V is shortened by 3 bases and J by 4 bases; bases outside the gene matches: 8. CDR1 and CDR2 are drawn from the germline V gene (reference sequence): DFQATT, SNEGSKA.